One T cell receptor beta chain is described in this entry. The antigen remains unidentified. The sample belongs to a study of T cells in Graves' hyperthyroidism and ophthalmopathy. Study-wide points: Most expanded thyroid clonotypes above 0.001 recurred in blood.

Subjects with ophthalmopathy showed a Clinical Activity Score no lower than 3, a NOSPECS grade no lower than 4, and a duration shorter than 3 months. The PBMCs were sourced from fresh peripheral blood (approximately 9 ml). J was trimmed by 5 bases and V by 5 bases; bases with no gene match: 11. CDR3 length equals 16 residues. Germline V lookup: CDR1 LNHDA, CDR2 SQIVND (reference sequence). From RNA transcripts, TCR beta CDR3 regions were amplified. An initial round of RT-PCR targeting the TCR CDR3 relied on the HTBI primer set. TCRdb independently ran MiXCR on the multiplex PCR reads; one entry per CDR3 protein. In the table there are more than 450,000 distinct CDR3 sequences, about 20% of which are singletons.

V gene TRBV19 combines with J gene TRBJ1-1; TRBD1 aligns across 10 bases. The receptor's source is a man in his forties or fifties with Graves' ophthalmopathy. Sequencing was done on a sample of blood. The CDR3 is CASSVPGQGRGTEAFF. CDR3 in DNA: TGTGCCAGTAGTGTCCCGGGACAGGGGAGGGGTACTGAAGCTTTCTTT.